This TCR beta chain comes out of a study of siplizumab effects on memory and regulatory T cells (dated by TCRdb to the late 2010s). With respect to the entire study: The study looked at the effect of siplizumab, an anti-CD2 antibody, on alloreactive T-cell subsets in allogeneic mixed lymphocyte reactions made from human PBMCs.

As for this clone: This receptor's antigen is unknown. No per-base quality is available; no much larger clone lies one base away.

Libraries were prepared through the immunoSEQ multiplex PCR assay. Each sample had 90,000 to 100,000 TCR templates assayed by the deep sequencing platform. Genomic DNA extracted from sorted T cells was the material used for TCRbeta CDR3 sequencing. The original pipeline was this. The R programming language was used for the clonal analysis of the TCRbeta CDR3 data. Alloreactive CD4+ and CD8+ clones were defined by comparing unstimulated samples with post-reaction CFSE-low samples. Regulatory or non-regulatory origin was assigned to alloreactive CD4+ clones by matching of sequences to sorted unstimulated Treg and non-Treg repertoires. TCRdb took over this immuneACCESS table, retaining in-frame rearrangements with V and J assigned. Such tables are incomplete; in checked studies, under half of the missing clones stem from an unresolved V gene, and the remainder is unexplained. V and J calls and clone size follow that table, whereas D and trimming were derived from the DNA. The sample has roughly 56,000 clones on record, approximately 95% of them singletons. The ten largest clones capture around two fifths of the sample.

Trimming takes 4 bases from V and 2 bases from J, and the germline ends sit 12 bases apart. The CDR1 and CDR2 encoded by the germline V gene are MGHRA and YSYEKL. The cysteine opens and the phenylalanine closes a CDR3 of 15 amino acids. Only the CDR3 portion is preserved as DNA: 45 bases, with reading frame beginning at the first base. Sorted unstimulated T cells and proliferating T cells recovered from mixed lymphocyte reactions underwent TCRbeta CDR3 sequencing. Fresh whole blood from about ten HLA-typed healthy donors served as the source for isolating PBMCs. The investigation overall reported the following: Because sequences at frequencies below about 10^-5 were poorly captured, only a minor fraction of alloreactive clones could be mapped back to unstimulated subsets. No functional confirmation was obtained for the suppressive function of proliferating Tregs from siplizumab cultures. Siplizumab significantly reduced the cumulative frequency of alloreactive sequences traceable to unstimulated CD4+ memory T cells. Among mappable alloreactive CD4+ clones, an average Treg-derived fraction of less than 70% was observed with siplizumab, compared with roughly 25% in control reactions. A naive or memory phenotype could not be assigned to roughly 75-97% of proliferating CD4+ or CD8+ clones. Compared with memory T cells, unstimulated naive T cells appeared more diverse, and naive cells seemed to make a substantial contribution to the alloresponse.

Material: CD8+ T cells sorted from blood. The sequence was obtained from a human donor in good health. This receptor chain uses TRBV4-1 and TRBJ1-3, and possibly TRBD1, on 5 matching bases. The sequenced DNA is TGCGCCAGCAGCCCCGGGCCCAGGGCTGGAAACACCATATATTTT. The encoded protein is CASSPGPRAGNTIYF.